The clone carrying this T cell receptor beta chain was seen a handful of times. The data were obtained in a study of patients and donors after allogeneic stem cell transplantation. The CDR3 is made up of 13 amino acids. Germline V lookup: CDR1 LNHNV, CDR2 YYDKDF (reference sequence). V was clipped by 3 bases and J by 4 bases, with 7 bases between them. TCRdb re-derived calls from the RT-PCR reads in MiXCR, one entry per CDR3 protein. The table has 65,000 to 80,000 distinct CDR3 sequences, more than 25% seen once; the top ten hold around 27%. Sequencing was done on a sample of blood, either unsorted or a sorted T cell fraction (not recorded which). The clonotype comes from a human donor who was either an allogeneic HSCT recipient or a stem cell or donor lymphocyte infusion donor (not recorded which). It is not recorded whose cells these are; they may come from a transplant donor. This sequence joins TRBV15 and TRBJ1-3; no clear D. The CDR3 bases are TGTGCCACCAGCAGCTGGACGGGAAACACCATATATTTT. Protein sequence: CATSSWTGNTIYF.